What follows is one T cell receptor (beta chain) and its context. This clone was observed a handful of times. No cognate antigen has been identified for it. Base qualities are missing; no much larger clone stands one base away. The germline ends are 13 bases apart after V is trimmed by 0 bases and J by 11 bases. Taken from the germline V gene, the CDR1 and CDR2 loops are SGHTA and FQGNSA. Inclusive of the bounding cysteine and phenylalanine, the CDR3 is 14 residues long. The sequence is cut down to CDR3 DNA, 42 bases in frame from base 1. Library construction relied on the immunoSEQ multiplex PCR assay. Sourced from immuneACCESS, this table was stored by TCRdb with only in-frame sequences that have V and J called. A share of the clones is absent; for the studies checked, an unresolved V gene accounts for under half, and the remainder has no known explanation. Across this sample there are over 95,000 clones, with approximately 72% seen only once. Roughly 2.8% of the sample belongs to the ten largest clones.

The study tested focal radiation therapy combined with CTLA-4 blockade (ipilimumab) in patients with chemo-refractory metastatic non-small-cell lung cancer. This entry comes from a study of radiotherapy plus CTLA-4 blockade in lung cancer (dated by TCRdb to between 2018 and 2020). About the study as a whole: Among enrolled patients, 15% to 20% had an objective response and 25% to 40% reached disease control. Overall study results and their limits: After treatment with radiotherapy and ipilimumab, TCR clones that originated in tumors expanded in peripheral blood. The strongest predictors of response were reported to be early dynamic shifts in blood T cell clones along with a rise in serum interferon-beta following radiation.

This specimen consisted of peripheral blood, obtained from a patient treated with radiotherapy plus ipilimumab. This receptor chain uses TRBV7-2 and TRBJ1-4, with no reliable assignment of the D segment. This sequence was found in a human donor with non-small cell lung cancer who had a partial response to radiotherapy plus ipilimumab. Some clones in this sample may be carry-over from other donors' samples. The CDR3 protein: CASSLALNQDKLFF. The base sequence is TGTGCCAGCAGCTTAGCGCTGAACCAGGATAAACTGTTTTTT.